Detailed here is one T cell receptor (beta chain). These data come from a study of blood T cell repertoires in COVID-19. Background on the study: The cDNA or gDNA used as material had been derived from T cells, B-cell-depleted T cells, or PBMCs.

Measured with immunoSEQ multiplex PCR; TCRdb has only the in-frame clones, and not every one. The table shows about 200,000 clones, with 82% occurring only once. Sequencing was performed on peripheral blood. This receptor was taken from a human donor with acute or convalescent COVID-19. The donor label of this sample is uncertain.

CDR3 sequence: CASSYFGRGNYGYTF. The DNA of the CDR3 is TGTGCCAGCAGTTACTTCGGCAGGGGTAACTATGGCTACACCTTC. The V gene is TRBV6-2 or TRBV6-3, the J gene TRBJ1-2, with D possibly being TRBD1 (6 bases). Germline V gives CDR1 MNHEY, CDR2 SVGEGT. V shed 1 base and J shed 1 base, with 10 bases lying between them. CDR3 size: 15 residues.